The sequence of this T cell receptor beta chain was determined in a study of PD-L1 blockade in urothelial cancer. In the study overall: Atezolizumab was started by patients in 2014 at 1,200 mg intravenously every 3 weeks. About 90% of the roughly 29 patients were men whose urothelial cancer was bladder-origin. T cell content in blood samples showed a median of around 140,000.

The templates were synthetic TCR analogs, and they were spiked into each PCR. The repertoire was sequenced with immunoSEQ multiplex PCR; TCRdb's copy has only in-frame clones and lacks some. The table records roughly 50,000 clones, about 72% of them present only once. V trimming: 5 bases; J trimming: 0 bases; junction bases outside the gene matches: 21. Germline assignment: CDR1 KGHSH and CDR2 LQKENI. The CDR3 spans 22 residues. The chain joins TRBV18 to TRBJ2-6, with 8 nucleotides matching TRBD1. This TCR derives from a man between 65 and 85 years old with urothelial cancer. The sample consisted of PBMCs, taken around atezolizumab (anti-PD-L1) treatment. The DNA for the CDR3 is TGTGCCAGCTCAATGGGGCAGGGGGCGCCCCGCTTCCTTAGCTCTGGGGCCAACGTCCTGACTTTC. Translated: CASSMGQGAPRFLSSGANVLTF.